This TCR beta chain stems from a study of T cell changes during pregnancy in multiple sclerosis (dated by TCRdb to the late 2010s). Notes on the research overall: The study looked at changes in the T cell repertoire across pregnancy in women with multiple sclerosis.

Library construction relied on the immunoSEQ multiplex PCR assay. TCRdb retrieved this table from immuneACCESS and kept in-frame rearrangements only. Not all clones are present; in checked studies, unresolved V genes account for under half, and no reason is known for the remainder. The sample contains approximately 52,000 clones, 88% of them found a single time. Of the sample, 1% to 1.5% is held by the ten largest clones. Via the germline V gene, CDR1 is SGDLS and CDR2 YYNGEE. The junction carries 14 bases between V and J, which are trimmed by 0 bases and 5 bases respectively. Reading from cysteine to phenylalanine, the CDR3 counts 15 amino acids. Only CDR3 DNA remains: 45 bases, in frame from the first base. This clone was detected only a few times. Its specific antigen is unknown. No base-level quality is on record; no much larger clone is a single base apart.

The sample consisted of CD4+ T cells from peripheral blood mononuclear cells, taken in the second trimester of pregnancy. The sequence came from a female donor with multiple sclerosis, enrolled in a pregnancy study. This sequence uses TRBV9 and TRBJ1-1; no D segment can be confidently identified. This receptor has the CDR3 CASSVGSGSGTEAFF. In nucleotide form, the sequence is TGTGCCAGCAGCGTAGGGTCCGGGAGTGGTACTGAAGCTTTCTTT.